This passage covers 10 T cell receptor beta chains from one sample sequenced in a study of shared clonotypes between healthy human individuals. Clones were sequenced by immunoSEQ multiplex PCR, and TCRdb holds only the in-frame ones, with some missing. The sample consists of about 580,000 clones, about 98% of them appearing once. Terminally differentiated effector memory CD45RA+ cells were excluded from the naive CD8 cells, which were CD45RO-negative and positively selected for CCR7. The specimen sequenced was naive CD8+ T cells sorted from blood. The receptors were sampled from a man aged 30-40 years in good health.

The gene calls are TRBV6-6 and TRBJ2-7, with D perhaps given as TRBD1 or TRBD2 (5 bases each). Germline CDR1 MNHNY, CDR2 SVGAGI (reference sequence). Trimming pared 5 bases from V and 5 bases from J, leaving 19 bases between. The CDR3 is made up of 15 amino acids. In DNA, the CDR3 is TGTGCCAGCAGTCTCCTTAGGGGAGTCCCCGACGAGCAGTACTTC. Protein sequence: CASSLLRGVPDEQYF.

CDR3 in DNA: TGTGCCAGTAGTATAGTCGGGAATTCCTACAATGAGCAGTTCTTC. Encoded protein: CASSIVGNSYNEQFF. The chain employs TRBV19 and TRBJ2-1; weak D call: TRBD2 (5 bases). Deletions cut 1 base from V and 1 base from J, with 8 bases between. The germline V gene has CDR1 LNHDA and CDR2 SQIVND (reference sequence). The CDR3 consists of 15 residues.

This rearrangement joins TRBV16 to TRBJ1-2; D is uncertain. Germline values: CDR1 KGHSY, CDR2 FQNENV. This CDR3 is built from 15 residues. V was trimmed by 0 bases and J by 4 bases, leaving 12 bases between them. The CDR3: CASSQSGGIPYGYTF. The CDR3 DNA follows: TGTGCCAGCAGCCAATCGGGAGGGATTCCCTATGGCTACACCTTC.

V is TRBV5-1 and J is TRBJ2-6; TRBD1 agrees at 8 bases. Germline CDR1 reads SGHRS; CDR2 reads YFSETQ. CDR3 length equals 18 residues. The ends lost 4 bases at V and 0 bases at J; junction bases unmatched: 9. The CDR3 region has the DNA TGCGCCAGCAGCCCAGGGACAGGCTCCCACTCTGGGGCCAACGTCCTGACTTTC. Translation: CASSPGTGSHSGANVLTF.

The CDR3 coding sequence is TGTGCCACCAGCAGAGCTAGGACAGCCCATTTGGGGGCTTTCTTT. Translating gives CATSRARTAHLGAFF. The chain combines TRBV15 with TRBJ1-1, with a tentative D call TRBD1 (6 bases). Deletions cut 1 base from V and 11 bases from J, with 20 bases between. Per germline, CDR1 LNHNV and CDR2 YYDKDF (reference sequence). CDR3 size: 15 residues.

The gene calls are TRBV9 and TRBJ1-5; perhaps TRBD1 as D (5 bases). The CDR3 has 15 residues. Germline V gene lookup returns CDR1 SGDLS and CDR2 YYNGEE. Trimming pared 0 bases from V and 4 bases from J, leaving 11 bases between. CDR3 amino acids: CASSVEGTHNQPQHF. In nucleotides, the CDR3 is TGTGCCAGCAGCGTAGAGGGGACTCATAATCAGCCCCAGCATTTT. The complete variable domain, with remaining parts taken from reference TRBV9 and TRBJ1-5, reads DSGVTQTPKHLITATGQRVTLRCSPRSGDLSVYWYQQSLDQGLQFLIQYYNGEERAKGNILERFSAQQFPDLHSELNLSSLELGDSALYFCASSVEGTHNQPQHFGDGTRLSIL.

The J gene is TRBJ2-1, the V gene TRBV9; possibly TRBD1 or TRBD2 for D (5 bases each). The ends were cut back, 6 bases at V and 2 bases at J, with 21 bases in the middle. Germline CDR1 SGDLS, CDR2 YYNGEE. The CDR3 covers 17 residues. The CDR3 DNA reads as TGTGCCAGCACCCCAAAACGGGCAGAGGGGCCCTACAATGAGCAGTTCTTC. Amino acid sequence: CASTPKRAEGPYNEQFF.

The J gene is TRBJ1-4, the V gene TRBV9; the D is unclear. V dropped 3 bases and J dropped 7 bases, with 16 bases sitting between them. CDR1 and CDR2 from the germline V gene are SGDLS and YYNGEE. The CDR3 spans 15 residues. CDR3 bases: TGTGCCAGCAGCGGATCTGCGCTCCCTAGTGAAAAACTGTTTTTT. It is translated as CASSGSALPSEKLFF.

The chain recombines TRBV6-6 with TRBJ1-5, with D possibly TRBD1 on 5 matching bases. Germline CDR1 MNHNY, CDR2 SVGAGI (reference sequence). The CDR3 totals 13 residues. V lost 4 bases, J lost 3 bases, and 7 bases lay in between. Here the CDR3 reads CASSSQVNQPQHF. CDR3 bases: TGTGCCAGCAGTTCACAGGTCAATCAGCCCCAGCATTTT.

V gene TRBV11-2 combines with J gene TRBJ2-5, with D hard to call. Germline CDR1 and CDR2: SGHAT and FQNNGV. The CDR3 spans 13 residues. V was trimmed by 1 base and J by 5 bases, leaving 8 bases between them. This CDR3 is CASSLGSEETQYF. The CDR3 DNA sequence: TGTGCCAGCAGCTTAGGCAGCGAGGAGACCCAGTACTTC.